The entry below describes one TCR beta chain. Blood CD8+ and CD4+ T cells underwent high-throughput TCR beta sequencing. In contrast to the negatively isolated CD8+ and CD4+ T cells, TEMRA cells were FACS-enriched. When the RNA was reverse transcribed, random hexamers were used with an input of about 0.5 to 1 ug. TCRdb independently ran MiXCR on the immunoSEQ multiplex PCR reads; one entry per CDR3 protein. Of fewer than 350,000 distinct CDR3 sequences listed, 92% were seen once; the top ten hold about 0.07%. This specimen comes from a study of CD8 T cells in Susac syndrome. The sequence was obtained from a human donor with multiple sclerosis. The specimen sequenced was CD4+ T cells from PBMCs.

The CDR3 coding sequence is TGTGCCAGCAGCCGACAGGAAGGGGAGACCCAGTACTTC. Translated, it gives CASSRQEGETQYF. V usage is TRBV6-2 or TRBV6-3 and J usage is TRBJ2-5; TRBD1 is a possible D gene (6 bases). Trimming left V 6 bases short and J 5 bases short, with 13 bases between. The CDR3 sequence is 13 residues long. Per germline, CDR1 MNHEY and CDR2 SVGEGT.